Described below is a single T cell receptor beta chain sequence and its context. No antigen is known for it. The data originate from a study of cytomegalovirus exposure and HLA in healthy donors. The PCR contained 60 Vbeta and 13 Jbeta primers. TCRdb's copy holds only in-frame clones and misses some; the assay was immunoSEQ multiplex PCR. The sample has fewer than 250,000 clones; almost 80% are singletons. Germline V gives CDR1 SGHVS, CDR2 FNYEAQ. The CDR3 contains 15 residues. The V end lost 2 bases, the J end lost 5 bases, and 13 bases lay between the germline ends. Study-level findings and limits: As was reported, the HLA-A and HLA-B alleles of most subjects were accurately predicted from TCR beta sequences.

The sequencing input was PBMCs. The V gene is TRBV7-6, the J gene TRBJ2-1, with a tentative D call TRBD1 (5 bases). The clonotype was recovered from a woman younger than 30 in good health and CMV-seronegative. CDR3 nucleotide sequence: TGTGCCAGCAGCTTAATTCCAGGGTCCAACAATGAGCAGTTCTTC. It is translated as CASSLIPGSNNEQFF.